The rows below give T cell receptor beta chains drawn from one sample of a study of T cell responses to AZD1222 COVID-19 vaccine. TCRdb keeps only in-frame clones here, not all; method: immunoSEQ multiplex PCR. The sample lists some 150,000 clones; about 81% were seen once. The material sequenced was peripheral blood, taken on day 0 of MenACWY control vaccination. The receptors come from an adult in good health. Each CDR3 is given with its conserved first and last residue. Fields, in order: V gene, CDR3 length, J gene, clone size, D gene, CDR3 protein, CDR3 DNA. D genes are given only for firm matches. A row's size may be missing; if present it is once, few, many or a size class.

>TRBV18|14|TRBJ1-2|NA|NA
CASSPQSGGSGYTF
TGTGCCAGCTCACCTCAATCGGGGGGTAGCGGCTACACCTTC
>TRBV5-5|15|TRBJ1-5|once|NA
CASSSLRSSNQPQHF
TGTGCCAGCAGCTCGCTCAGGAGTAGCAATCAGCCCCAGCATTTT
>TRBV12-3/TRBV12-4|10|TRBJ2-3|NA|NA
CASSTSTQYF
TGTGCCAGCAGTACTAGTACGCAGTATTTT
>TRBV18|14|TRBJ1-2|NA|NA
CASSPDTNPFGYTF
TGTGCCAGCTCACCGGACACTAACCCATTTGGCTACACCTTC
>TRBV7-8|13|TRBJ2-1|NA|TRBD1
CASSLGQGGEQFF
TGTGCCAGCAGCTTAGGACAGGGGGGTGAGCAGTTCTTC
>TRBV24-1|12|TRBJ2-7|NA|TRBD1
CATRGTDYEQYF
TGTGCCACTAGGGGGACAGACTACGAGCAGTACTTC
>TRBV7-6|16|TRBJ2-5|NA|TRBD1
CASRAGTGPNQETQYF
TGTGCCAGCAGGGCCGGGACAGGGCCTAACCAAGAGACCCAGTACTTC
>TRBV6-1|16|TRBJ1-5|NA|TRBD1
CASSEEGTGNNQPQHF
TGTGCCAGCAGTGAAGAAGGGACAGGGAACAATCAGCCCCAGCATTTT
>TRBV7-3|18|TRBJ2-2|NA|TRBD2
CASGRTSGSRGRAGELFF
TGTGCCAGCGGACGGACTAGCGGGTCGAGGGGAAGGGCCGGGGAGCTGTTTTTT
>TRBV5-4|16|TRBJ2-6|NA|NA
CASSVPRPSGANVLTF
TGTGCCAGCAGCGTTCCAAGGCCATCTGGGGCCAACGTCCTGACTTTC
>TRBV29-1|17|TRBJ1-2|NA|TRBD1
CSVEVVSVATGTYGYTF
TGCAGCGTTGAAGTTGTTAGCGTCGCGACAGGGACCTATGGCTACACCTTC
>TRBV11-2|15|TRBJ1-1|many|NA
CASSLAQGLNTEAFF
TGTGCCAGCAGCTTAGCGCAGGGACTGAACACTGAAGCTTTCTTT
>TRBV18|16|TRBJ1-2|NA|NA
CASSPINPGGYDGYTF
TGTGCCAGCTCCCCTATTAATCCCGGGGGATACGATGGCTACACCTTC
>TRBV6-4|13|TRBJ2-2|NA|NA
CASSDRGTGELFF
TGTGCCAGCAGTGACAGGGGCACCGGGGAGCTGTTTTTT
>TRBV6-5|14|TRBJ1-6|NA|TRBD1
CASSWDRTNSPLHF
TGTGCCAGCAGTTGGGACAGAACTAATTCACCCCTCCACTTT
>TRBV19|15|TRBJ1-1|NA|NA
CASSIGQAQGEEAFF
TGTGCCAGTAGTATCGGGCAGGCTCAGGGCGAAGAAGCTTTCTTT
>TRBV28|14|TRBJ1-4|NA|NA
CASSLFGGNEKLFF
TGTGCCAGCAGTTTATTTGGGGGTAATGAAAAACTGTTTTTT
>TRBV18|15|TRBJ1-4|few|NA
CASSPVTGPNEKLFF
TGTGCCAGCTCACCCGTAACAGGGCCAAATGAAAAACTGTTTTTT
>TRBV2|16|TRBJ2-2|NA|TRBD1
CASSVGTVGVAGELFF
TGTGCCAGCAGTGTGGGGACAGTCGGAGTCGCCGGGGAGCTGTTTTTT
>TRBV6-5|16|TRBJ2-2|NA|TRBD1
CASSYSGTGVTGELFF
TGTGCCAGCAGTTACTCCGGGACAGGGGTAACCGGGGAGCTGTTTTTT
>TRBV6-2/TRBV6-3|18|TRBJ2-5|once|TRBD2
CASSYSTDKRGPAETQYF
TGTGCCAGCAGTTACTCGACGGACAAGCGGGGCCCAGCGGAGACCCAGTACTTC
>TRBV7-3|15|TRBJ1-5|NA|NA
CASSLMKALSGPQHF
TGTGCCAGCAGCTTAATGAAAGCTCTATCCGGGCCCCAGCATTTT
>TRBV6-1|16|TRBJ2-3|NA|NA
CASSEEGVYSTDTQYF
TGTGCCAGCAGTGAAGAGGGGGTTTATAGCACAGATACGCAGTATTTT
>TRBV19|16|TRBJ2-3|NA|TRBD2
CASSRASGGGADTQYF
TGTGCCAGTAGTAGGGCTAGCGGCGGGGGGGCAGATACGCAGTATTTT
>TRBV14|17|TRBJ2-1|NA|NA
CASSQRGVANSYNEQFF
TGTGCCAGCAGCCAAAGGGGGGTCGCTAACTCCTACAATGAGCAGTTCTTC
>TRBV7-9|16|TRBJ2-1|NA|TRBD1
CASSHGTGVSLDEQFF
TGTGCCAGCAGCCATGGGACAGGGGTATCATTGGATGAGCAGTTCTTC
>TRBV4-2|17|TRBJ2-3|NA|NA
CASTLSGHGSPPDTQYF
TGTGCCAGCACCCTCTCCGGGCACGGTAGCCCCCCAGATACGCAGTATTTT
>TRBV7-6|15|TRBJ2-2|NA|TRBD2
CASSFGGASTGELFF
TGTGCCAGCAGCTTCGGGGGGGCTAGTACCGGGGAGCTGTTTTTT
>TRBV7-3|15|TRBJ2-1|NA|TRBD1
CASSPRQGIYNEQFF
TGTGCCAGCAGCCCCCGACAGGGGATATACAATGAGCAGTTCTTC
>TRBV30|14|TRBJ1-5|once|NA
CAWSTWDSNQPQHF
TGTGCCTGGAGTACTTGGGATAGCAATCAGCCCCAGCATTTT
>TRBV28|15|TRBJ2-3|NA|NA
CASSLRGRVGNTQYF
TGTGCCAGCAGTTTAAGGGGCAGGGTGGGTAATACGCAGTATTTT
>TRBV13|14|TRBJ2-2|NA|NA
CASSLRPNTGELFF
TGTGCCAGCAGCTTACGACCGAACACCGGGGAGCTGTTTTTT
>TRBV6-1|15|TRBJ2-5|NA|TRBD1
CASSDLGTAQETQYF
TGTGCCAGCAGTGATCTGGGGACAGCACAAGAGACCCAGTACTTC
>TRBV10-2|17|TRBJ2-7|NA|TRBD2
CASSEPGTSGNSYEQYF
TGCGCCAGCAGTGAGCCGGGGACTAGCGGGAACTCCTACGAGCAGTACTTC
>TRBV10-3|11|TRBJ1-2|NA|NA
CAIRGAHGYTF
TGTGCCATCCGGGGGGCGCATGGCTACACCTTC
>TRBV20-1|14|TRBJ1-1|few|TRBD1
CSATETGGRTEAFF
TGCAGTGCTACTGAGACAGGGGGGAGAACTGAAGCTTTCTTT
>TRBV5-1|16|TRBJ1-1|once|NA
CASRRSTPTANTEAFF
TGCGCCAGCAGACGTTCCACTCCGACGGCGAACACTGAAGCTTTCTTT
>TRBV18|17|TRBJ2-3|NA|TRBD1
CASSPLPGTGRQDTQYF
TGTGCCAGCTCGCCACTCCCGGGGACAGGGAGGCAAGATACGCAGTATTTT
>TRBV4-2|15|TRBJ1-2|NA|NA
CASSQDGKTALGYTF
TGTGCCAGCAGCCAAGACGGTAAAACGGCGTTGGGCTACACCTTC
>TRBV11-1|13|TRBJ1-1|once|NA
CASSLTGGTEAFF
TGTGCCAGCAGCTTAACGGGGGGCACTGAAGCTTTCTTT
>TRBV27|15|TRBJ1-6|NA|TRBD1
CASSLDRGGNSPLHF
TGTGCCAGCAGCCTAGACAGGGGTGGTAATTCACCCCTCCACTTT
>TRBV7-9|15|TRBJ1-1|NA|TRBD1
CASSPQTGTRFEAFF
TGTGCCAGCAGCCCTCAGACAGGGACTAGGTTTGAAGCTTTCTTT
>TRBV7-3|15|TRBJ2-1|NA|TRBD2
CASSLMRGGRNEQFF
TGTGCCAGCAGCTTAATGCGGGGGGGCCGGAATGAGCAGTTCTTC
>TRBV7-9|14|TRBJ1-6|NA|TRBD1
CASSRDRAKSPLHF
TGTGCCAGCAGCCGGGACAGGGCCAAGTCACCCCTCCACTTT
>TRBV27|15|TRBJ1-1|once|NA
CASSLLGGLRTEAFF
TGTGCCAGCAGTTTATTGGGAGGATTGCGGACTGAAGCTTTCTTT